The entry that follows covers one T cell receptor beta chain sequence. This clonotype was detected many times. The specificity of this receptor is unknown. Base quality data are lacking; no much larger clone is found one base away. This entry belongs to a study of identical twins' blood T cells (dated by TCRdb to 2012 to 2014). Background for the entire study: Roughly 50 million Illumina reads were obtained across some 12 libraries, of which six were alpha-chain libraries and six were beta-chain libraries. The study compared TCR alpha and beta chain repertoires of three pairs of monozygous twins using next-generation sequencing to assess genetic influence on repertoire formation. What the research found in general, with its limitations: The number of CDR3 clonotypes shared between two donors was mainly determined by the product of the cloneset sizes of the two donors, and no clear deviation from this trend was shown by twins. Independent studies were stated to be required to validate the proposed role of the TCRalpha J segment in MHC recognition during thymic selection. Among the most abundant TCRbeta clonotypes, every donor shared more CDR3 sequences with her own twin than with unrelated donors. Twin pairs were reported to be markedly more alike in V gene usage than unrelated donors were, even when looking at non-selected out-of-frame TCRbeta clonotypes. Because the twins were reared together, environmental influences could not be excluded as an explanation for twin similarity.

Trimming removed 3 bases from V and 10 bases from J, leaving 22 bases between the germline ends. CDR1 and CDR2 (DFQATT, SNEGSKA) derive from the germline V gene (reference sequence). The CDR3, cysteine through phenylalanine, is 16 amino acids long. Just CDR3 DNA is preserved here, 48 bases in frame from base 1. The library was prepared using 5' RACE. TCRdb records Illumina Genome Analyzer IIx as the sequencer. To prepare the RNA-based TCR cDNA libraries, a previously described protocol was followed, with several modifications. Sample-specific barcodes were introduced on both ends of each TCR cDNA library during cDNA synthesis and amplification to prevent cross-contamination. Per the original workflow: Each individual had between about 95,000 and nearly 500,000 identified clonotypes, and each library contained about 2.2 to 4 million CDR3-containing reads. Reads with improper barcode index combinations were discarded, after which clonesets were built for each library with the MiTCR software. During the assembly of CDR3 clonotypes by MiTCR, low-quality reads were filtered or rescued and PCR and sequencing errors were corrected. Artificial out-of-frame clonotypes were mapped to in-frame sequences, with one indel allowed in the CDR3, and then removed. To measure how similar V and J gene usage was between donors, Jensen-Shannon divergence was divided by mean entropy. TCRdb handled the public reads itself, with Q25 trimming in fastp and clone calling in MiXCR, and kept productive beta chains. For every CDR3 protein sequence, its rows merge into one entry that carries the most common genes and DNA. TCRdb's processing, not the authors' own work, is the source of the V and J calls. Counted in this sample were roughly 380,000 distinct CDR3 sequences; about 28% of them appeared once. The biggest ten clones account for around 5.6% of the sample.

Six healthy women forming three monozygous twin pairs were used as donors. All three twin pairs had been reared together, and it was thought likely that the same infectious agents and vaccines had been met by these twin pairs. TCR cDNA libraries were prepared from RNA that was isolated from peripheral blood mononuclear cells. The receptor was isolated from a woman aged 18-49 years in good health. The sequenced sample was PBMCs. The receptor chain draws on TRBV20-1 and TRBJ1-6; no confident D gene assignment can be made. The CDR3 in this case is CSASDVQEKAQSPLHF. The nucleotide sequence reads TGCAGTGCTAGTGATGTCCAGGAGAAAGCTCAATCACCCCTCCACTTT.